This T cell receptor (beta chain) was captured by sequencing in a study of T cells in Graves' hyperthyroidism and ophthalmopathy. For the study at large: Peripheral blood was drawn at first diagnosis, prior to all treatment.

This clonotype was found many times. A lack of ophthalmopathy progression within 18 months defined stable Graves' hyperthyroidism. Amplification of TCR beta CDR3 regions was performed using RNA transcripts as template. When the TCR CDR3 underwent first-round RT-PCR, the HTBI primer set was used. Each CDR3 protein gets one entry after TCRdb re-called the multiplex PCR reads with MiXCR. This table has hundreds of thousands of distinct CDR3 sequences, roughly 37% appearing once. Sequencing was performed on blood. This TCR came from a man between 18 and 29 years old with Graves' hyperthyroidism.

The CDR3 sequence is CASSLEGAGGHEQYF. The CDR3 nucleotides read TGTGCCAGCAGCTTAGAAGGGGCCGGGGGCCACGAGCAGTACTTC. V gene TRBV7-9 combines with J gene TRBJ2-7; D tentatively fits TRBD1 or TRBD2 (6 bases each). Germline CDR1 reads SEHNR; CDR2 reads FQNEAQ (reference sequence). The CDR3 has 15 residues. V lost 1 base, J lost 5 bases, and 15 bases lay in between. Complete variable domain (other parts from reference TRBV7-9 and TRBJ2-7): DTGVSQNPRHKITKRGQNVTFRCDPISEHNRLYWYRQTLGQGPEFLTYFQNEAQLEKSRLLSDRFSAERPKGSFSTLEIQRTEQGDSAMYLCASSLEGAGGHEQYFGPGTRLTVT.